These 32 T cell receptor beta chains were all obtained from the same sample, sequenced in a study of blood T cell repertoires in COVID-19. This table comes from immunoSEQ multiplex PCR, and its TCRdb copy is limited to in-frame clones, with some not included. Among about 170,000 clones, about 85% were seen once, and the ten largest hold 7%. The sequenced sample consisted of peripheral blood. All receptors come from a woman older than 75 in a cohort sampled during active or convalescent COVID-19.

The chain carries TRBV7-9 and TRBJ2-3; 9 bases agree with TRBD1. The CDR3 is made up of 16 amino acids. Looked up from germline, CDR1 is SEHNR and CDR2 is FQNEAQ (reference sequence). The junction had 9 bases not matched to a gene; V was cut back by 1 base and J by 7 bases. The CDR3: CASSLVWDRVSHTQYF. Here the CDR3 DNA reads TGTGCCAGCAGCTTAGTATGGGACAGGGTATCGCATACGCAGTATTTT.

This clone occurred once. CDR3 sequence reads: CASRPGQPSNQPQHF. CDR3 coding DNA: TGTGCCAGCAGACCGGGACAGCCTAGCAATCAGCCCCAGCATTTT. This rearrangement joins TRBV25-1 to TRBJ1-5, with TRBD1 identical over 7 bases. The ends lost 6 bases at V and 0 bases at J; junction bases unmatched: 5. Looked up from germline, CDR1 is MGHDK and CDR2 is SYGVNS. CDR3 size: 15 residues.

The rearrangement uses TRBV28 and TRBJ1-3; no definite D call. The CDR3 runs to 14 residues. Germline V lookup: CDR1 MDHEN, CDR2 SYDVKM. V dropped 3 bases and J dropped 3 bases, with 9 bases sitting between them. CDR3 coding DNA: TGTGCCAGCAGTTTTCCCGGGAATGGAAACACCATATATTTT. Translated, it gives CASSFPGNGNTIYF. The complete variable domain, with remaining parts taken from reference TRBV28 and TRBJ1-3, reads DVKVTQSSRYLVKRTGEKVFLECVQDMDHENMFWYRQDPGLGLRLIYFSYDVKMKEKGDIPEGYSVSREKKERFSLILESASTNQTSMYLCASSFPGNGNTIYFGEGSWLTVV.

The gene calls are TRBV5-1 and TRBJ2-5, with 10 bases identical to TRBD2. After removal of 4 bases from V and 2 bases from J, the junction contained 8 bases not matched to a gene. CDR3 length equals 16 residues. Germline V gene sequence: CDR1 SGHRS, CDR2 YFSETQ. The CDR3: CASSDTLAGDQETQYF. The CDR3 DNA reads TGCGCCAGCAGCGACACTCTAGCGGGGGATCAAGAGACCCAGTACTTC.

This rearrangement joins TRBV5-4 to TRBJ2-5, with D possibly matching TRBD1 (6 bases). V was trimmed by 1 base and J by 2 bases, leaving 12 bases between them. The CDR3 extends over 15 amino acids. CDR1 SGHNT and CDR2 YYREEE come from the germline V gene (reference sequence). The CDR3 is CASSLMGRGQETQYF. The CDR3 DNA reads TGTGCCAGCAGCTTGATGGGCAGGGGTCAAGAGACCCAGTACTTC. The variable domain in full, completed from reference TRBV5-4 and TRBJ2-5, reads ETGVTQSPTHLIKTRGQQVTLRCSSQSGHNTVSWYQQALGQGPQFIFQYYREEENGRGNFPPRFSGLQFPNYSSELNVNALELDDSALYLCASSLMGRGQETQYFGPGTRLLVL.

V and J are TRBV29-1 and TRBJ1-1, with a weak D call TRBD1 (5 bases). CDR1 SQVTM and CDR2 ANQGSEA come from the germline V gene. The V and J ends lost 6 bases and 1 base respectively, with 15 bases between them. This CDR3 region has 14 residues. The CDR3 region is CSVLGGWRNTEAFF. The CDR3 DNA is TGCAGCGTCCTGGGGGGGTGGCGGAACACTGAAGCTTTCTTT.

The rearrangement links TRBV27 to TRBJ1-1; possible D gene TRBD1, 5 bases. Germline V gene sequence: CDR1 MNHEY, CDR2 SMNVEV (reference sequence). The CDR3 consists of 14 residues. Trimming cost V 5 bases and J 0 bases, with 10 bases left between them. The CDR3 DNA follows: TGTGCCAGCAGTGGCGACAGATTGAACACTGAAGCTTTCTTT. It translates to CASSGDRLNTEAFF.

The CDR3 nucleotides read TGTGCCAGCAGCGGGCGACAGGGCACCTATGGCTACACCTTC. Translation gives CASSGRQGTYGYTF. The V gene is TRBV9, the J gene TRBJ1-2, with 7 bases matching TRBD1. Germline assignment: CDR1 SGDLS and CDR2 YYNGEE. Germline trimming cut 3 bases from V and 4 bases from J; bases unmatched to any gene: 6. The CDR3 totals 14 residues.

This chain uses TRBV5-1 with TRBJ1-6, with no clear D. This CDR3 spans 16 amino acids. V lost 6 bases and J 0 bases, leaving 13 bases between the germline ends. Per germline, CDR1 SGHRS and CDR2 YFSETQ. For the CDR3, the DNA is TGCGCCAGCACCCGCGGAGGGAACTCCTATAATTCACCCCTCCACTTT. It is translated as CASTRGGNSYNSPLHF. The full variable domain, its missing parts supplied by reference TRBV5-1 and TRBJ1-6, is KAGVTQTPRYLIKTRGQQVTLSCSPISGHRSVSWYQQTPGQGLQFLFEYFSETQRNKGNFPGRFSGRQFSNSRSEMNVSTLELGDSALYLCASTRGGNSYNSPLHFGNGTRLTVT.

The chain is built from TRBV18 and TRBJ2-1, with D maybe TRBD2 (6 bases). V was shortened by 0 bases and J by 8 bases, with 11 bases between the two germline ends. Per the germline V gene, CDR1 is KGHSH and CDR2 is LQKENI. The CDR3 spans 14 residues. This CDR3 is CASSPPTSFDEQFF. As DNA, the CDR3 is TGTGCCAGCTCACCACCTACTAGCTTCGATGAGCAGTTCTTC.

The chain links TRBV7-9 to TRBJ1-3; D remains unclear. V lost 5 bases to trimming and J lost 0 bases, with 17 bases between them. The CDR3 is 17 amino acids. Per germline, CDR1 SEHNR and CDR2 FQNEAQ (reference sequence). CDR3 region: CASSPPEGGISGNTIYF. The CDR3 nucleotides are TGTGCCAGCAGCCCACCGGAAGGCGGTATCTCTGGAAACACCATATATTTT.

This chain uses TRBV5-1 with TRBJ1-4; TRBD1 agrees at 7 bases. V gave up 0 bases and J gave up 8 bases; unmatched junction bases: 7. Germline V gives CDR1 SGHRS, CDR2 YFSETQ. The CDR3 spans 15 residues. The CDR3 sequence is CASSLVRGREEKLFF. DNA for the CDR3: TGCGCCAGCAGCTTGGTGAGGGGGCGCGAAGAAAAACTGTTTTTT.

The V call is TRBV2, the J call TRBJ2-6, with 7 bases fitting TRBD2. CDR1 SNHLY and CDR2 FYNNEI come from the germline V gene. The CDR3 runs to 17 residues. The V and J ends lost 8 bases and 0 bases, in that order; junction bases with no gene match: 10. CDR3: CASLRGDYLSGANVLTF. The CDR3 DNA sequence: TGTGCCAGCCTCCGGGGGGATTATCTCTCTGGGGCCAACGTCCTGACTTTC.

The V call is TRBV5-1, the J call TRBJ2-2; D possibly corresponds to TRBD2 (7 bases). Germline assignment: CDR1 SGHRS and CDR2 YFSETQ. The CDR3 consists of 16 residues. Trimming left V 0 bases short and J 5 bases short, with 14 bases between. Here the CDR3 reads CASSLAGGLGTGELFF. For the CDR3, the DNA is TGCGCCAGCAGCTTGGCCGGGGGGCTGGGTACCGGGGAGCTGTTTTTT.

This chain joins TRBV6-5 and TRBJ1-6; 10 nucleotides agree with TRBD1. V shed 3 bases, J shed 8 bases, and the junction held 4 bases outside the gene matches. The CDR3 has 15 amino acids. Per the germline V gene, CDR1 is MNHEY and CDR2 is SVGAGI. CDR3 residues: CASSYRDRGYSPLHF. As DNA, the CDR3 is TGTGCCAGCAGTTATCGGGACAGGGGTTATTCACCCCTCCACTTT.

The chain recombines TRBV7-8 with TRBJ2-4, with a tentative D call TRBD1 (6 bases). Germline lookup yields CDR1 SGHVS and CDR2 FQNEAQ. This CDR3 is 16 amino acids long. V was pared by 5 bases and J by 0 bases, with 14 bases between. As DNA, the CDR3 is TGTGCCAGCAGCCCGAGGACAGCGCTAGCCAAAAACATTCAGTACTTC. This gives the protein CASSPRTALAKNIQYF.

The chain is built from TRBV7-8 and TRBJ2-2; no firm D call. The CDR3 runs to 13 residues. CDR1 and CDR2 from the germline V gene are SGHVS and FQNEAQ. Trimming removed 1 base at V and 6 bases at J, with 6 bases between. CDR3 nucleotide sequence: TGTGCCAGCAGCTTAGGCACTCCCGGGGAGCTGTTTTTT. Its translation: CASSLGTPGELFF.

V is TRBV9 and J is TRBJ1-3, with 8 positions matching TRBD1. Trimming removed 6 bases from V and 0 bases from J; junction bases left unmatched: 5. CDR3 length: 15 amino acids. CDR1 is SGDLS and CDR2 is YYNGEE in the germline V gene. The CDR3: CASKGQGISGNTIYF. In DNA, the CDR3 is TGTGCCAGCAAAGGACAGGGTATCTCTGGAAACACCATATATTTT.

This clone was seen only a few times. The chain couples TRBV10-1 to TRBJ2-7; 13 positions agree with TRBD2. The germline CDR1 and CDR2 sequences are WNHNN and SYGVQD (reference sequence). This CDR3 has 18 residues. V was clipped by 2 bases and J by 3 bases; unmatched bases: 10. Written as DNA, the CDR3 is TGCGCCAGCAGTGAGAGAAGGGGACTAGCGGGAATTATCTACGAGCAGTACTTC. This codes for CASSERRGLAGIIYEQYF.

With respect to this clone: The sample carries other DNA sequences with the same CDR3. The rearrangement links TRBV3-1 (or the pseudogene TRBV3-2) to TRBJ1-2; TRBD1 might be the D (5 bases). There are 13 residues in the CDR3. The germline V gene encodes CDR1 LGHDT and CDR2 YNNKEL (reference sequence). Trimming shortened V by 3 bases and J by 2 bases, and 7 bases separated the two germline ends. The CDR3 is CASSQQGNYGYTF. The CDR3 coding sequence is TGTGCCAGCAGCCAGCAGGGAAACTATGGCTACACCTTC.

The rearrangement links TRBV12-5 to TRBJ2-1; D may be TRBD2 (6 bases). Deletions cut 0 bases from V and 2 bases from J, with 14 bases between. CDR1 is LGHNT, CDR2 FRNRAP, per germline. The CDR3 loop spans 17 amino acids. The CDR3 here is CASGLVLSGEAYNEQFF. The CDR3 DNA follows: TGTGCTAGTGGTTTGGTACTGTCGGGGGAGGCCTACAATGAGCAGTTCTTC.

This clone was seen only a few times. This chain joins TRBV21-1 and TRBJ1-6; the table assigns TRBD1, which was not confirmed against the DNA. TRBV21-1 is deemed a pseudogene. The CDR3 length is 11 residues. CDR3 bases: TGTGCCAGCCCACCACATGTACCCCTCCACTTT. It translates to CASPPHVPLHF.

This sequence joins TRBV19 and TRBJ1-4; 8 nucleotides match TRBD1. Germline lookup yields CDR1 LNHDA and CDR2 SQIVND (reference sequence). The CDR3 loop spans 13 amino acids. V lost 6 bases and J lost 8; bases outside the gene matches: 5. The CDR3 region has the DNA TGTGCCAGTAGGACAGGGGTAAGCGAAAAACTGTTTTTT. It translates to CASRTGVSEKLFF. The full variable domain, in which reference TRBV19 and TRBJ1-4 provide the parts outside the CDR3, is DGGITQSPKYLFRKEGQNVTLSCEQNLNHDAMYWYRQDPGQGLRLIYYSQIVNDFQKGDIAEGYSVSREKKESFPLTVTSAQKNPTAFYLCASRTGVSEKLFFGSGTQLSVL.

This clone was picked up a small number of times. The chain links TRBV2 to TRBJ2-5, with no clear D. The germline CDR1 and CDR2 sequences are SNHLY and FYNNEI. The CDR3 totals 14 residues. Between the trimmed V and J ends, which lost 3 bases and 0 bases, there was a span of 8 bases. CDR3 bases: TGTGCCAGCAGTGATCAGACACACCAAGAGACCCAGTACTTC. As protein: CASSDQTHQETQYF.

V and J are TRBV28 and TRBJ2-5, with D maybe TRBD1 (6 bases). This CDR3 contains 15 residues. V was clipped by 3 bases and J by 5 bases, with 16 bases between them. Germline CDR1 MDHEN, CDR2 SYDVKM. The CDR3 reads CASSLVRQGLETQYF. The DNA for the CDR3 is TGTGCCAGCAGTTTGGTTCGCCAGGGGTTGGAGACCCAGTACTTC.

This clone was counted once. A read error may account for a junction end that differs from germline. The V and J genes are TRBV4-1 and TRBJ1-1; 8 bases map to TRBD1. Per germline, CDR1 MGHRA and CDR2 YSYEKL. The CDR3 covers 16 residues. The CDR3 region has the DNA TGCGCCAGCAACCAACTCACAGGGGGGCGGGGCACTGAAGCTTTCTTT. It encodes CASNQLTGGRGTEAFF.

This clone was counted a single time. The V gene is TRBV5-3, the J gene TRBJ1-2; D gene unclear. TRBV5-3 is designated an ORF whose function remains uncertain. The CDR3 runs 14 residues. V was pared by 4 bases and J by 3 bases, with 13 bases between. The CDR3 region has the DNA TGTGCCAGAAGCCCCGCGGGCATTGACTATGGCTACACCTTC. Translated: CARSPAGIDYGYTF.

This chain connects TRBV5-1 to TRBJ1-6, with D perhaps TRBD1 (6 bases). Trimming shortened V by 0 bases and J by 3 bases, and 7 bases separated the two germline ends. The length of the CDR3 is 15 residues. Germline V gives CDR1 SGHRS, CDR2 YFSETQ. The CDR3 is CASSLDRVYNSPLHF. The CDR3 DNA follows: TGCGCCAGCAGCTTGGACAGGGTCTATAATTCACCCCTCCACTTT.

This sequence joins TRBV9 and TRBJ1-4, with a possible D match to TRBD1 (5 bases). CDR1 and CDR2 from the germline V gene are SGDLS and YYNGEE. V lost 4 bases to trimming and J lost 2 bases, with 9 bases between them. The CDR3 length is 14 residues. CDR3 DNA sequence: TGTGCCAGCAGCTGGGGCTCCACTAATGAAAAACTGTTTTTT. Translating it yields CASSWGSTNEKLFF.

This chain joins TRBV7-2 and TRBJ1-4; 9 nucleotides align to TRBD1. The CDR3 totals 15 residues. The V gene's germline CDR1 is SGHTA and CDR2 FQGNSA. After removal of 5 bases from V and 6 bases from J, the junction contained 7 bases not matched to a gene. CDR3: CASSQPGQGDEKLFF. The CDR3 DNA is TGTGCCAGCAGCCAACCGGGACAGGGAGATGAAAAACTGTTTTTT.

This clone was detected only once. This chain links TRBV3-1 (or the pseudogene TRBV3-2) with TRBJ2-7; 12 nucleotides match TRBD2. Germline values: CDR1 LGHDT, CDR2 YNNKEL (reference sequence). The V and J ends lost 0 bases and 6 bases, in that order; junction bases with no gene match: 0. The CDR3 covers 14 residues. CDR3 sequence (DNA): TGTGCCAGCAGCCAAGAACTAGCGGGAGGCGAGCAGTACGTC. Translating gives CASSQELAGGEQYV.

The gene calls are TRBV5-1 and TRBJ2-1; 9 bases align to TRBD2. The CDR3 has 17 residues. Trimming at V came to 4 bases and at J to 6 bases, leaving 14 bases not matched to a gene. Germline lookup yields CDR1 SGHRS and CDR2 YFSETQ. CDR3 nucleotide sequence: TGCGCCAGCAGCCCCCCGCCCTATAGCGGGGGCCCCAATGAGCAGTTCTTC. Translating it yields CASSPPPYSGGPNEQFF.